This T cell receptor beta chain was found in a study of OX40 agonist ivuxolimab in advanced cancers. Study observations and caveats: In the 0.1 to 3.0 mg/kg range, CD4+ and CD8+ blood T cells had expanded clonally by week 6.

Assay used: immunoSEQ multiplex PCR; TCRdb lists only in-frame clones, some missing. This table holds tens of thousands of clones, about 88% found once. As for this clone: What it recognizes is unknown.

The J segment lost 2 bases and the V segment lost 7 bases, leaving 6 bases of the junction unmatched. The CDR3 contains 15 residues. Germline V gene lookup returns CDR1 SGHVT and CDR2 SQSDAQ. The J gene is TRBJ1-5, the V gene TRBV7-4; 9 positions agree with TRBD1. This material consisted of CD4+ or CD8+ T cells sorted from blood, taken in a trial of the OX40 agonist ivuxolimab. The receptor was isolated from an adult with an advanced solid tumor such as melanoma, head and neck, liver or kidney cancer. In DNA form, the CDR3 reads TGTGCCAGCAAAAGACAGGGGGACGGCAATCAGCCCCAGCATTTT. Translation: CASKRQGDGNQPQHF.